Given below is one T cell receptor beta chain in context. The antigen remains unidentified. The read comes to an end 3 residues before the CDR3 does, leaving the germline J gene to fill in the end. Donors gave about 5 to 8 ml heparinized peripheral whole blood. This sample is drawn from a study of T cell clonality in common variable immunodeficiency. Sequencing input was equivalent genomic DNA from CVID and controls. Generated by immunoSEQ multiplex PCR, the TCRdb table keeps only in-frame clones and is missing some. The sample contains 25,000 to 30,000 clones, none of them singletons. Germline loops: CDR1 MNHEY, CDR2 SVGEGT. The CDR3 contains 15 residues. V gave up 6 bases and J gave up 5 bases; unmatched junction bases: 13. Study conclusions and caveats: CVID patient heterogeneity limited repertoire-clinical complication correlations. Compared with healthy controls, CVID subjects showed increased TCRbeta clonality, mostly in about a third. In common variable immunodeficiency, TCR beta chains reportedly carried fewer deletions and N-nucleotide insertions.

Sequences were obtained from peripheral blood mononuclear cells. This clonotype was sampled from a human donor with common variable immunodeficiency. The gene calls are TRBV6-2 or TRBV6-3 and TRBJ2-7; 7 bases are shared with TRBD1. The CDR3 reads CASRTTDRVNDEQYF. The covered CDR3 bases are TGTGCCAGCAGGACGACAGACAGGGTCAACGACGAG.